Sequencing of this T cell receptor (beta chain) was carried out in a study of PD-1 blockade in classical Hodgkin lymphoma. The study, taken as a whole, reports: Exclusion was the outcome for patients who began nivolumab under 1 year after ASCT. Relative to healthy donors, newly diagnosed patients reportedly had lower baseline TCR diversity, which was reported as lower still in relapsed/refractory patients.

All trial patients relapsed after autologous stem cell transplantation. Magnetic negative selection was used to purify CD4+ T cells from thawed PBMCs. As concerns this clone: Its antigen is as yet unknown.

This table comes from immunoSEQ multiplex PCR, and its TCRdb copy is limited to in-frame clones, with some not included. There are about 7,600 clones in the sample; 60% to 80% occur only once, and almost 7.5% lies in the top ten. V was shortened by 1 base and J by 8 bases, with 12 bases between the two germline ends. CDR3 length: 14 residues. Germline V lookup: CDR1 MDHEN, CDR2 SYDVKM. This chain connects TRBV28 to TRBJ2-1; D remains unclear. This receptor was taken from a human donor with classical Hodgkin lymphoma. The sample was CD4+ T cells from blood, taken at baseline. CDR3 residues: CASSLLGGVYEQFF. The CDR3, as DNA: TGTGCCAGCAGTTTATTGGGTGGGGTATATGAGCAGTTCTTC.